This entry describes one TCR beta chain. The antigen is unknown. This entry belongs to a study of OX40 agonist ivuxolimab in advanced cancers. Study as a whole: Every 2 weeks, patients received ivuxolimab intravenously, dosed at 0.01 to 10 mg/kg. Study results and caveats: Still undetermined is the antigen specificity of the expanded peripheral T cells.

Trimming took 5 bases from V and 9 from J, leaving 14 bases between them. Germline CDR1 is SNHLY and CDR2 is FYNNEI. CDR3 length: 13 amino acids. Profiled with immunoSEQ multiplex PCR; TCRdb holds only in-frame clones, not every one. Here the sample spans 80,000 to 100,000 clones, approximately 93% being singletons. The V call is TRBV2, the J call TRBJ1-5; D possibly corresponds to TRBD1 (5 bases). The specimen was CD4+ or CD8+ T cells sorted from blood, collected in a trial of the OX40 agonist ivuxolimab. The TCR was taken from an adult with an advanced solid tumor such as melanoma, head and neck, liver or kidney cancer. The CDR3 nucleotides read TGTGCCAGCAGTCCCGACAGCCAAAGGCCCCAGCATTTT. Protein: CASSPDSQRPQHF. Filled out from reference TRBV2 and TRBJ1-5, the complete variable domain reads EPEVTQTPSHQVTQMGQEVILRCVPISNHLYFYWYRQILGQKVEFLVSFYNNEISEKSEIFDDQFSVERPDGSNFTLKIRSTKLEDSAMYFCASSPDSQRPQHFGDGTRLSIL.